This TCR beta chain was captured by sequencing in a study of T cell changes during pregnancy in multiple sclerosis. Germline CDR1 PRHDT, CDR2 FYEKMQ (reference sequence). Trimming shortened V by 5 bases and J by 4 bases, and 3 bases separated the two germline ends. The CDR3 spans 12 residues. This clone was seen once. The assay was immunoSEQ multiplex PCR, and TCRdb's table has in-frame clones only and misses some. The table includes roughly 57,000 clones, more than 75% detected once. The sequence was collected from a female donor with multiple sclerosis, enrolled in a pregnancy study. The J gene is TRBJ2-6, the V gene TRBV13; D not certain. Source: CD8+ T cells from peripheral blood mononuclear cells, taken before pregnancy. In DNA, the CDR3 is TGTGCCAGCAGCGCGGGGGCCAACGTCCTGACTTTC. Protein sequence: CASSAGANVLTF.